These T cell receptor beta chains were read from a single sample in a study of post-analysis software for immune sequencing data. TCRdb re-analysed the PCR reads in MiXCR, keeping a single row per CDR3 protein. This table has hundreds of thousands of distinct CDR3 sequences, about 27% appearing once. The sample taken for sequencing was blood. These receptors all stem from a girl aged 10 to 17 with multiple sclerosis. Each CDR3 is given with its conserved first and last residue. The order of the fields is clone size, D gene, CDR3 length, J gene, V gene, CDR3 protein, CDR3 DNA. A D gene is named only where the DNA matches it firmly. Clone size, where shown, is once, few, many, or a class for clones that have expanded.

. . 14 TRBJ2-5 TRBV10-3 CATSQGRVQETQYF TGTGCCACGTCCCAGGGGCGGGTTCAAGAGACCCAGTACTTC
. . 15 TRBJ2-5 TRBV7-9 CASSDWTGRGGTQYF TGTGCCAGCAGCGACTGGACGGGTAGGGGTGGGACCCAGTACTTC
. TRBD1 12 TRBJ2-5 TRBV20-1 CSAMQGAETQYF TGCAGTGCTATGCAGGGGGCGGAGACCCAGTACTTC
few TRBD2 18 TRBJ2-1 TRBV4-3 CASSQDMLAGVSYNEQFF TGCGCCAGCAGCCAAGACATGCTAGCGGGAGTATCGTACAATGAGCAGTTCTTC
. . 15 TRBJ1-3 TRBV7-6 CASSSIRGQRNTIYF TGTGCCAGCAGCTCCATCCGGGGACAACGAAACACCATATATTTT
few . 16 TRBJ2-4 TRBV7-9 CASSRPDWGTKNIQYF TGTGCCAGCAGCCGGCCGGACTGGGGGACCAAAAACATTCAGTACTTC
few . 15 TRBJ2-7 TRBV6-1 CASWHTRFFTYEQYF TGTGCCAGCTGGCACACCCGGTTCTTCACCTACGAGCAGTACTTC
few TRBD1 14 TRBJ1-2 TRBV24-1 CATSDSTGGEGYTF TGTGCCACCAGTGATTCGACAGGGGGCGAAGGCTACACCTTC
few . 15 TRBJ2-1 TRBV4-3 CASSPAFDGSYEQFF TGCGCCAGCAGCCCCGCCTTTGACGGGAGCTATGAGCAGTTCTTC
. . 17 TRBJ2-1 TRBV12-3/TRBV12-4 CASSLALALGTYNEQFF TGTGCCAGCAGTTTAGCGCTGGCTTTAGGCACCTACAATGAGCAGTTCTTC
few . 17 TRBJ2-3 TRBV3-1 CASSQDPPRGVGDTQYF TGTGCCAGCAGCCAAGACCCCCCCAGGGGAGTTGGAGATACGCAGTATTTT
many . 12 TRBJ2-5 TRBV18 CASSPREETQYF TGTGCCAGCTCACCACGGGAAGAGACCCAGTACTTC
. . 15 TRBJ2-4 TRBV6-5 CASSPPGERKNIQYF TGTGCCAGCAGTCCGCCGGGGGAGAGGAAAAACATTCAGTACTTC
. . 16 TRBJ2-6 TRBV6-9 CASSYWGDSGANVLTF TGTGCCAGCAGTTATTGGGGGGATTCTGGGGCCAACGTCCTGACTTTC
. . 14 TRBJ2-7 TRBV7-9 CASSSQDRAYEQYF TGTGCCAGCAGCTCCCAGGACAGAGCTTACGAGCAGTACTTC
. . 12 TRBJ1-1 TRBV12-3/TRBV12-4 CASSLAGRQAFF TGTGCCAGCAGTTTAGCGGGGCGGCAAGCTTTCTTT
. TRBD1 13 TRBJ1-2 TRBV29-1 CSGGTGGDYGYTF TGCAGCGGGGGGACAGGGGGAGACTATGGCTACACCTTC
. . 17 TRBJ2-1 TRBV11-2 CASRSGQVVSPRYEQFF TGTGCCAGCAGATCCGGGCAGGTCGTTTCACCCCGATATGAGCAGTTCTTC
. . 12 TRBJ1-1 TRBV28 CASDSMNTEAFF TGTGCTTCGGACAGCATGAACACTGAAGCTTTCTTT
many . 13 TRBJ2-1 TRBV5-5 CASSLRGGNEQFF TGTGCCAGCAGCTTGCGAGGGGGAAATGAGCAGTTCTTC
. . 15 TRBJ2-6 TRBV9 CASSVRGPGANVLTF TGTGCCAGCAGCGTACGGGGGCCTGGGGCCAACGTCCTGACTTTC
. . 13 TRBJ2-5 TRBV28 CASGRTLGETQYF TGTGCCAGCGGCAGGACGCTTGGCGAGACCCAGTACTTC
. . 14 TRBJ2-1 TRBV15 CAASRDRGIVMQFF TGTGCCGCCAGCAGAGATAGGGGTATTGTCATGCAGTTCTTC